These 27 T cell receptor beta chains were sequenced from one sample in a study of prognosis after radiotherapy for stage I lung cancer. Genomic DNA served as the source from which two-round multiplex PCR generated TCR beta CDR3 amplicons. With primers specific to each TRBV and TRBJ gene, the first-round PCR was performed. TCRdb independently ran MiXCR on the multiplex PCR reads; one entry per CDR3 protein. The sample has fewer than 40,000 distinct CDR3 sequences; around 35% are singletons. Sequences were derived from PBMCs, sampled before or after stereotactic body radiation therapy (not recorded which). The origin of the receptors is a donor at least 50 years old with non-small cell lung cancer.

This clonotype was detected only once. Since a far larger clone is one base different, this is likely a read error. The V and J genes are TRBV6-9 and TRBJ2-6; TRBD2 aligns across 11 bases. This CDR3 is built from 17 residues. CDR1 is MNHGY, CDR2 SVAAGI, per germline. After removal of 5 bases from V and 2 bases from J, the junction contained 5 bases not matched to a gene. This CDR3 is CASSVTSGTAGANVLTF. CDR3 in DNA: TGTGCCAGCAGTGTGACTAGCGGGACGGCTGGGGCCAACGTCCTGACTTTC.

In this sample, this clonotype turned up many times. This sequence joins TRBV19 and TRBJ2-2; D is possibly TRBD1 (6 bases). This CDR3 region has 17 residues. V lost 4 bases to trimming and J lost 3 bases, with 18 bases between them. CDR1 is LNHDA and CDR2 is SQIVND in the germline V gene (reference sequence). CDR3 nucleotide sequence: TGTGCCAGTAGTAGAACAGGGATTTTGGCGGACACCGGGGAGCTGTTTTTT. Translated: CASSRTGILADTGELFF. The full variable domain, with the rest looked up from reference TRBV19 and TRBJ2-2, is DGGITQSPKYLFRKEGQNVTLSCEQNLNHDAMYWYRQDPGQGLRLIYYSQIVNDFQKGDIAEGYSVSREKKESFPLTVTSAQKNPTAFYLCASSRTGILADTGELFFGEGSRLTVL.

V is TRBV11-2 and J is TRBJ2-1, with D possibly TRBD2 on 5 matching bases. CDR1 is SGHAT, CDR2 FQNNGV, per germline. CDR3 length: 17 residues. Trimming pared 3 bases from V and 6 bases from J, leaving 21 bases between. The CDR3 DNA reads as TGTGCCAGCAGCTTCGTCCCTGTGCGTGAGGGTGGCAATGAGCAGTTCTTC. Protein product: CASSFVPVREGGNEQFF.

This clonotype was found many times. V is TRBV7-8 and J is TRBJ1-4, with unresolved D. With 4 bases removed from V and 4 bases from J, the gap between germline ends came to 10 bases. Germline V lookup: CDR1 SGHVS, CDR2 FQNEAQ. The CDR3 has 14 residues. CDR3: CASSYGEGNEKLFF. In nucleotides, the CDR3 is TGTGCCAGCAGCTATGGCGAGGGTAATGAAAAACTGTTTTTT. Filled out from reference TRBV7-8 and TRBJ1-4, the complete variable domain reads GAGVSQSPRYKVAKRGQDVALRCDPISGHVSLFWYQQALGQGPEFLTYFQNEAQLDKSGLPSDRFFAERPEGSVSTLKIQRTQQEDSAVYLCASSYGEGNEKLFFGSGTQLSVL.

This clonotype was seen repeatedly, ten times or more. The chain is built from TRBV11-3 and TRBJ2-7; no clear D. The V and J ends lost 0 bases and 1 base respectively, with 10 bases between them. The CDR3 is 15 amino acids. From germline, CDR1 is SGHNT and CDR2 YENEEA. CDR3 nucleotide sequence: TGTGCCAGCAGCTTAGATGGAACACCGTCCTACGAGCAGTACTTC. It codes for CASSLDGTPSYEQYF. Full variable domain (rest looked up from reference TRBV11-3 and TRBJ2-7): EAGVVQSPRYKIIEKKQPVAFWCNPISGHNTLYWYLQNLGQGPELLIRYENEEAVDDSQLPKDRFSAERLKGVDSTLKIQPAELGDSAVYLCASSLDGTPSYEQYFGPGTRLTVT.

This chain joins TRBV6-1 and TRBJ2-1; 7 bases fit TRBD2. This CDR3 has 13 amino acids. CDR1 and CDR2 (germline): MNHNS, SASEGT. V shed 11 bases and J 7 bases; nucleotides not matched to a gene: 11. The CDR3 here is CAVRRGRENEQFF. The CDR3 DNA follows: TGTGCCGTCAGACGGGGGAGGGAAAATGAGCAGTTCTTC.

The table lists this clonotype with many counts. The chain couples TRBV7-9 to TRBJ2-3; 9 bases are a match to TRBD2. V lost 5 bases, J lost 1 base, and 10 bases stayed unmatched. In germline, CDR1 is SEHNR, CDR2 FQNEAQ (reference sequence). CDR3 size: 17 residues. The DNA of the CDR3 is TGTGCCAGCAGCCCTCCCCGGGCTAGCGGGGGCACAGATACGCAGTATTTT. Translating it yields CASSPPRASGGTDTQYF.

This clonotype has only a few counts. The chain recombines TRBV5-5 with TRBJ2-7; TRBD1 agrees at 8 bases. The germline gives CDR1 SGHKS, CDR2 YYEKEE (reference sequence). The CDR3 contains 13 residues. Trimming took 4 bases from V and 4 from J; bases not matched to a gene: 4. CDR3 coding DNA: TGTGCCAGCAGCCCACAGGGGGAGTACGAGCAGTACTTC. Its protein is CASSPQGEYEQYF.

This clonotype was found many times. Just one base apart from a much larger clone, this may be a read error. The CDR3 region has the DNA TGCAGTGCTAGAACTAGCGGGACCATCTCTGGGGCCAACGTCCTGACTTTC. Translated, it gives CSARTSGTISGANVLTF. The chain recombines TRBV20-1 with TRBJ2-6; TRBD2 matches 10 bases. The CDR3 is made up of 17 amino acids. In germline, CDR1 is DFQATT, CDR2 SNEGSKA (reference sequence). The trim removed 2 bases at V and 0 bases at J, leaving 4 bases unmatched.

This clonotype was counted at least ten times. The J gene is TRBJ1-2, the V gene TRBV2; D unclear. The length of the CDR3 is 16 residues. Deletions cut 6 bases from V and 5 bases from J, with 22 bases between. Per the germline V gene, CDR1 is SNHLY and CDR2 is FYNNEI. The CDR3 DNA is TGTGCCAGCAGCGCCGGAATGGCGTTAGTAGGGTATGGCTACACCTTC. Its translation: CASSAGMALVGYGYTF.

The sample holds many counts of this clonotype. The genes are TRBV7-2 and TRBJ2-1; D call uncertain. V gave up 2 bases and J gave up 5 bases, with 16 bases separating them. The CDR3 covers 16 residues. Germline V CDR1 and CDR2: SGHTA, FQGNSA. The CDR3 DNA is TGTGCCAGCAGCTTATCCGTCGGCGCGAAACACAATGAGCAGTTCTTC. This encodes CASSLSVGAKHNEQFF.

With respect to this clonotype: A far larger clone differs by one base, so this is likely a read error. The chain has TRBV7-9 and TRBJ1-5; the D gene is possibly TRBD1 (5 bases). Germline lookup yields CDR1 SEHNR and CDR2 FQNEAQ (reference sequence). CDR3 length equals 15 residues. CDR3: CASILVMGGNQPQHF. The CDR3 DNA follows: TGTGCCAGCATCTTAGTTATGGGGGGCAATCAGCCCCAGCATTTT.

Relative to its sample, this clonotype is medium-sized. J is TRBJ1-6 and V is TRBV5-1; 9 positions agree with TRBD1. Germline CDR1 reads SGHRS; CDR2 reads YFSETQ. Losses at the gene ends were 5 bases for V and 10 bases for J; bases not matched to a gene: 7. CDR3 size: 14 residues. CDR3 amino acids: CASRGGTGHSPLHF. CDR3 bases: TGCGCCAGCAGAGGGGGGACAGGGCACTCACCCCTCCACTTT. Full variable domain (outside the CDR3, taken from reference TRBV5-1 and TRBJ1-6): KAGVTQTPRYLIKTRGQQVTLSCSPISGHRSVSWYQQTPGQGLQFLFEYFSETQRNKGNFPGRFSGRQFSNSRSEMNVSTLELGDSALYLCASRGGTGHSPLHFGNGTRLTVT.

This clonotype was counted many times. The J gene is TRBJ1-2, the V gene TRBV6-2 or TRBV6-3, with 7 bases fitting TRBD1. Germline values: CDR1 MNHEY, CDR2 SVGEGT. The trim removed 5 bases at V and 0 bases at J, leaving 15 bases unmatched. CDR3 length: 18 residues. The CDR3 spells CASSAIRGGSQANYGYTF. The CDR3 DNA is TGTGCCAGCAGTGCAATCCGAGGGGGCAGCCAAGCTAACTATGGCTACACCTTC.

The chain uses TRBV7-2 and TRBJ2-1; D might be TRBD1 (5 bases). This CDR3 is built from 15 residues. Germline CDR1 SGHTA, CDR2 FQGNSA. V was clipped by 1 base and J by 5 bases, with 12 bases between them. In DNA form, the CDR3 reads TGTGCCAGCAGCTTAGACTTGGGGCTGAACAATGAGCAGTTCTTC. It encodes CASSLDLGLNNEQFF.

As concerns this clonotype: Relative to the germline gene, one junction end is altered; a read error may explain this. This chain connects TRBV6-1 to TRBJ2-7; D is undetermined. The CDR3 is 14 amino acids. The germline V gene encodes CDR1 MNHNS and CDR2 SASEGT. The CDR3: CASSEAESSYEHYF. For the CDR3, the DNA is TGTGCCAGCAGTGAGGCGGAGAGCTCCTACGAGCATTACTTC.

This clonotype was recorded at least ten times. The chain has TRBV9 and TRBJ1-6; 12 bases are a match to TRBD1. J lost 7 bases, V lost 4 bases, and 3 bases had no gene match. The CDR3 is made up of 15 amino acids. CDR1 is SGDLS and CDR2 is YYNGEE in the germline V gene. The CDR3 DNA reads TGTGCCAGCAGCACGGGACAGGGGGCGAATTCACCCCTCCACTTT. Its translation: CASSTGQGANSPLHF.

At least ten counts were recorded for this clonotype. The rearrangement uses TRBV18 and TRBJ2-2; no reliable D call. The ends were cut back, 0 bases at V and 3 bases at J, with 11 bases in the middle. Germline lookup yields CDR1 KGHSH and CDR2 LQKENI. This CDR3 has 16 residues. The CDR3 sequence is CASSPPATSHTGELFF. CDR3 nucleotides: TGTGCCAGCTCACCACCGGCTACTTCCCACACCGGGGAGCTGTTTTTT.

This clonotype was counted ten times or more. The chain recombines TRBV6-1 with TRBJ2-2; TRBD1 aligns across 8 bases. V lost 1 base and J lost 6; bases outside the gene matches: 4. The CDR3 contains 15 residues. CDR1 is MNHNS, CDR2 SASEGT, per germline. In DNA, the CDR3 is TGTGCCAGCAGTGAAGGGACAGGGTTTCCCGGGGAGCTGTTTTTT. Amino acid sequence: CASSEGTGFPGELFF.

This clonotype was detected ten times or more. J is TRBJ1-1 and V is TRBV20-1, with 8 bases identical to TRBD1. Unmatched junction bases numbered 3, after V lost 4 bases and J lost 8 bases. The germline V gene has CDR1 DFQATT and CDR2 SNEGSKA (reference sequence). The CDR3 spans 11 residues. The CDR3 reads CSATRDREAFF. The CDR3 coding sequence is TGCAGTGCTACAAGGGACAGGGAAGCTTTCTTT.

CDR3 in DNA: TGTGCCAGCAGTAGCGCCCGCGTAGGCTACGAGCAGTACTTC. It specifies CASSSARVGYEQYF. This chain connects TRBV6-1 to TRBJ2-7; D ambiguous. The CDR3 spans 14 residues. CDR1 and CDR2 from the germline V gene are MNHNS and SASEGT. The V end was cut by 5 bases, the J end by 3 bases, with 14 bases between.

The rearrangement joins TRBV6-1 to TRBJ2-7; no clear D gene. The ends were cut back, 5 bases at V and 7 bases at J, with 18 bases in the middle. Per the germline V gene, CDR1 is MNHNS and CDR2 is SASEGT. The CDR3 is 14 amino acids. The CDR3 spells CASSQTGPQREQYF. The CDR3 DNA sequence: TGTGCCAGCAGTCAAACCGGTCCCCAAAGGGAGCAGTACTTC.

This clonotype was counted many times. V is TRBV25-1 and J is TRBJ2-7, with D possibly matching TRBD1 (6 bases). The CDR3 runs 15 residues. Trimming cost V 5 bases and J 3 bases, with 17 bases left between them. The germline CDR1 and CDR2 sequences are MGHDK and SYGVNS. The CDR3 spells CASSPGGGHFYEQYF. The CDR3 DNA reads TGTGCCAGCAGTCCTGGTGGGGGACACTTCTACGAGCAGTACTTC.

A word on this clonotype: A far more abundant clone sits one base away, making this likely a read error. The chain has TRBV6-2 or TRBV6-3 and TRBJ1-5, with D uncertain. The CDR3 contains 13 residues. From germline, CDR1 is MNHEY and CDR2 SVGEGT. V dropped 9 bases and J dropped 3 bases, with 12 bases sitting between them. CDR3 sequence reads: CARVGRNNQPQHF. CDR3 sequence (DNA): TGTGCCAGGGTAGGACGGAACAATCAGCCCCAGCATTTT.

This clonotype has a count of ten or more. The rearrangement links TRBV6-1 to TRBJ2-6; no clear D gene. The germline V gene encodes CDR1 MNHNS and CDR2 SASEGT. The CDR3 is made up of 15 amino acids. The V and J ends lost 4 bases and 0 bases respectively, with 7 bases between them. The CDR3 spells CASSASYSGANVLTF. DNA of the CDR3: TGTGCCAGCAGTGCTTCCTACTCTGGGGCCAACGTCCTGACTTTC.

As to this clonotype: A single base is all that separates this from a far larger clone, so a read error is likely. The rearrangement links TRBV2 to TRBJ2-5; unclear D gene. TRBJ2-1 explains the end of the DNA better; the J call may be wrong. The CDR3 is 13 amino acids. Germline V gene data show CDR1 as SNHLY and CDR2 as FYNNEI. The CDR3 coding sequence is TGTGCCAGCAACCCCGGGCTACTACTTGCGCAGTTCTTC. Amino acid sequence: CASNPGLLLAQFF.

This chain links TRBV5-1 with TRBJ1-6, with a possible D match to TRBD1 (6 bases). The CDR3 runs 14 residues. Germline V gives CDR1 SGHRS, CDR2 YFSETQ. V lost 6 bases and J 7 bases, leaving 14 bases between the germline ends. DNA for the CDR3: TGCGCCAGCAATCCGGGAACAGGGAATTCACCCCTCCACTTT. Residues: CASNPGTGNSPLHF. The full variable domain, in which reference TRBV5-1 and TRBJ1-6 provide the parts outside the CDR3, is KAGVTQTPRYLIKTRGQQVTLSCSPISGHRSVSWYQQTPGQGLQFLFEYFSETQRNKGNFPGRFSGRQFSNSRSEMNVSTLELGDSALYLCASNPGTGNSPLHFGNGTRLTVT.